These 11 T cell receptor beta chains were all obtained from the same sample, sequenced in a study of shared clonotypes between healthy human individuals. Measured with immunoSEQ multiplex PCR; TCRdb has only the in-frame clones, and not every one. The table includes over a million clones, roughly 96% detected once. Source material: naive CD4+ T cells sorted from blood. Documented subset: CD45RA+ positively selected. The receptors originated from a man aged 30 to 39 in good health.

V usage is TRBV7-2 and J usage is TRBJ1-1; D is possibly TRBD1 (5 bases). The CDR3 is 17 residues long. Germline CDR1 is SGHTA and CDR2 is FQGNSA. The V end lost 2 bases, the J end lost 0 bases, and 16 bases lay between the germline ends. For the CDR3, the DNA is TGTGCCAGCAGCTTATTTGCAACAGGCTTTATGAACACTGAAGCTTTCTTT. Translation: CASSLFATGFMNTEAFF.

The chain recombines TRBV30 with TRBJ2-5, with a tentative D call TRBD1 (6 bases). Germline V gene sequence: CDR1 GTSNPN, CDR2 SVGIG (reference sequence). The CDR3 runs to 16 residues. Trimming removed 3 bases at V and 0 bases at J, with 17 bases between. In nucleotides, the CDR3 is TGTGCCTGGAGCCGGACCGACAGGCTTTACCAAGAGACCCAGTACTTC. Translation: CAWSRTDRLYQETQYF. Together with reference TRBV30 and TRBJ2-5, the CDR3 gives the full variable domain: SQTIHQWPATLVQPVGSPLSLECTVEGTSNPNLYWYRQAAGRGLQLLFYSVGIGQISSEVPQNLSASRPQDRQFILSSKKLLLSDSGFYLCAWSRTDRLYQETQYFGPGTRLLVL.

The chain couples TRBV10-1 to TRBJ2-5, with TRBD2 as a possible D gene (6 bases). CDR3 length: 14 amino acids. V shed 4 bases and J shed 3 bases, with 12 bases lying between them. The germline V gene encodes CDR1 WNHNN and CDR2 SYGVQD (reference sequence). This CDR3 is CASSVGGVEETQYF. The CDR3 region has the DNA TGCGCCAGCAGTGTCGGGGGAGTCGAAGAGACCCAGTACTTC.

V is TRBV5-5 and J is TRBJ2-7, with 11 positions matching TRBD1. V was pared by 4 bases and J by 7 bases, with 16 bases of the junction left unmatched. Germline CDR1 reads SGHKS; CDR2 reads YYEKEE (reference sequence). The CDR3 length is 17 residues. The CDR3 nucleotides are TGTGCCAGCAGCACATTTGGTAAGGACAGGGGGCTCGGAGAGCAGTACTTC. It codes for CASSTFGKDRGLGEQYF.

The CDR3 region has the DNA TGTGCCAGCAGTTACCGGGACAGTGACACTGAAGCTTTCTTT. This translates into CASSYRDSDTEAFF. J is TRBJ1-1 and V is TRBV6-6; 7 bases map to TRBD1. Germline-derived CDR1 and CDR2 are MNHNY and SVGAGI (reference sequence). The trim removed 2 bases at V and 3 bases at J, leaving 3 bases unmatched. The CDR3 spans 14 residues.

Note on this clone: Other DNA sequences in this specimen translate into the identical CDR3. This chain connects TRBV6-5 to TRBJ1-1, with 7 bases identical to TRBD1. V shed 0 bases and J 6 bases; nucleotides not matched to a gene: 1. This CDR3 has 13 amino acids. CDR1 is MNHEY and CDR2 is SVGAGI in the germline V gene. CDR3 nucleotide sequence: TGTGCCAGCAGTTACTCAGGGGGCGCTGAAGCTTTCTTT. Its translation is CASSYSGGAEAFF.

The chain couples TRBV20-1 to TRBJ2-3; D call uncertain. V was clipped by 6 bases and J by 6 bases, with 10 bases between them. The germline gives CDR1 DFQATT, CDR2 SNEGSKA (reference sequence). The CDR3 has 11 amino acids. CDR3 amino acids: CSATKEDTQYF. The CDR3 DNA is TGCAGTGCCACCAAGGAGGATACGCAGTATTTT.

About this clone itself: Other nucleotide sequences in the sample specify the same CDR3. The chain recombines TRBV9 with TRBJ1-1, with D perhaps matching TRBD1 (5 bases). CDR3 length equals 14 residues. V was pared by 1 base and J by 2 bases, with 9 bases between. Germline CDR1 is SGDLS and CDR2 is YYNGEE. CDR3 sequence (DNA): TGTGCCAGCAGCGTAACAGGAGACAACACTGAAGCTTTCTTT. This sequence encodes CASSVTGDNTEAFF. Together with reference TRBV9 and TRBJ1-1, the CDR3 gives the full variable domain: DSGVTQTPKHLITATGQRVTLRCSPRSGDLSVYWYQQSLDQGLQFLIQYYNGEERAKGNILERFSAQQFPDLHSELNLSSLELGDSALYFCASSVTGDNTEAFFGQGTRLTVV.

CDR3 loop: CAIRGGSTDTQYF. As DNA, the CDR3 is TGTGCCATTAGGGGGGGGAGCACAGATACGCAGTATTTT. The chain recombines TRBV6-1 with TRBJ2-3; TRBD2 might be the D (7 bases). The CDR3 is made up of 13 amino acids. Per germline, CDR1 MNHNS and CDR2 SASEGT. The ends were cut back, 10 bases at V and 0 bases at J, with 11 bases in the middle.

The chain has TRBV5-4 and TRBJ2-5; a possible D gene is TRBD2 (5 bases). The CDR3 extends over 14 amino acids. The ends were cut back, 1 base at V and 5 bases at J, with 12 bases in the middle. CDR1 and CDR2 from the germline V gene are SGHNT and YYREEE (reference sequence). CDR3 amino acids: CASSLTRVGETQYF. CDR3 bases: TGTGCCAGCAGCTTGACTAGAGTTGGCGAGACCCAGTACTTC.

The CDR3 region is CASSLVYPLLRGQYF. The CDR3 bases are TGTGCCAGCAGTTTAGTGTATCCCCTCCTACGAGGGCAGTACTTC. The chain couples TRBV28 to TRBJ2-7, with D uncertain. V lost 2 bases and J lost 9, with 20 bases in between. Per germline, CDR1 MDHEN and CDR2 SYDVKM. This CDR3 region has 15 residues.